This entry is about one T cell receptor beta chain. The data originate from a study of blood T cell repertoires in COVID-19. V lost 5 bases, J lost 3 bases, and 12 bases stayed unmatched. Per the germline V gene, CDR1 is SEHNR and CDR2 is FQNEAQ (reference sequence). The CDR3 has 18 amino acids. Some clones are missing from TCRdb's copy, which holds only in-frame ones; the method was immunoSEQ multiplex PCR. The table records 300,000 to 400,000 clones, approximately 89% of them present only once. The sequence was obtained from a woman younger than 35 who had recovered from COVID-19. The gene calls are TRBV7-9 and TRBJ2-2, with 10 positions matching TRBD2. The sequenced material came from peripheral blood. The CDR3 DNA is TGTGCCAGCAGCCTGAGCTCCGGGCTAGCGGGGGACACCGGGGAGCTGTTTTTT. Protein sequence: CASSLSSGLAGDTGELFF.